This is a list of T cell receptor beta chains from one sample in a study of T cell repertoires in cytomegalovirus infection. Each CDR3 protein gets one entry after TCRdb re-called the reads with MiXCR. Here the sample spans around 140,000 distinct CDR3 sequences, 5.5% to 7% being singletons. Sample: PBMCs. Every receptor here comes from a human donor in good health (CMV status not recorded). Some clones in this sample may be carry-over from other donors' samples. Each CDR3 is given with its conserved first and last residue. Each record gives: CDR3 length, clone size, D gene, V gene, J gene, CDR3 protein, CDR3 DNA. A D gene is named only where the DNA matches it firmly. Only some rows state a clone size, as once, few, many or a class for expanded clones.

len: 14
abundance: many
d_gene: TRBD1
v_gene: TRBV12-3/TRBV12-4
j_gene: TRBJ1-2
CDR3aa: CASSFQGAPGGYTF
CDR3nt: TGTGCCAGCAGTTTCCAGGGGGCGCCTGGTGGCTACACCTTC

len: 14
abundance: many
d_gene: .
v_gene: TRBV29-1
j_gene: TRBJ1-1
CDR3aa: CSVEQGRGPTEAFF
CDR3nt: TGCAGCGTTGAACAAGGGAGGGGCCCCACTGAAGCTTTCTTT

len: 13
abundance: .
d_gene: TRBD1
v_gene: TRBV29-1
j_gene: TRBJ1-1
CDR3aa: CSVVPGGGTEAFF
CDR3nt: TGCAGCGTTGTTCCAGGGGGAGGAACTGAAGCTTTCTTT

len: 17
abundance: many
d_gene: TRBD2
v_gene: TRBV7-2
j_gene: TRBJ2-1
CDR3aa: CASSPYPSGSSYNEQFF
CDR3nt: TGTGCCAGCAGCCCATACCCTAGCGGTAGCTCCTACAATGAGCAGTTCTTC

len: 15
abundance: many
d_gene: .
v_gene: TRBV6-5
j_gene: TRBJ2-7
CDR3aa: CASSYSRAFAYEQYF
CDR3nt: TGTGCCAGCAGTTACTCGAGGGCTTTTGCCTACGAGCAGTACTTC

len: 14
abundance: .
d_gene: TRBD2
v_gene: TRBV5-4
j_gene: TRBJ2-1
CDR3aa: CASSPLAGSSEQFF
CDR3nt: TGTGCCAGCAGCCCGCTAGCGGGGAGTAGTGAGCAGTTCTTC

len: 13
abundance: .
d_gene: .
v_gene: TRBV29-1
j_gene: TRBJ2-7
CDR3aa: CSVLQGGIYEQYF
CDR3nt: TGCAGCGTTTTACAGGGGGGGATCTACGAGCAGTACTTC

len: 17
abundance: many
d_gene: TRBD1
v_gene: TRBV28
j_gene: TRBJ2-7
CDR3aa: CASSFFGGGQGRYEQYF
CDR3nt: TGTGCCAGCAGTTTTTTCGGTGGGGGACAGGGGAGATACGAGCAGTACTTC

len: 14
abundance: many
d_gene: .
v_gene: TRBV6-2/TRBV6-3
j_gene: TRBJ2-3
CDR3aa: CASSYMGETDTQYF
CDR3nt: TGTGCCAGCAGTTATATGGGAGAAACAGATACGCAGTATTTT

len: 16
abundance: many
d_gene: TRBD2
v_gene: TRBV4-1
j_gene: TRBJ2-1
CDR3aa: CASSQVPAGGGHEQFF
CDR3nt: TGCGCCAGCAGCCAAGTCCCAGCGGGGGGGGGCCATGAGCAGTTCTTC

len: 15
abundance: few
d_gene: TRBD1
v_gene: TRBV10-3
j_gene: TRBJ2-5
CDR3aa: CAITKGQGAQETQYF
CDR3nt: TGTGCCATCACGAAGGGACAGGGGGCTCAAGAGACCCAGTACTTC

len: 17
abundance: many
d_gene: .
v_gene: TRBV7-8
j_gene: TRBJ1-3
CDR3aa: CASSLAHEVSSGNTIYF
CDR3nt: TGTGCCAGCAGCTTAGCGCACGAGGTTTCCTCTGGAAACACCATATATTTT

len: 12
abundance: .
d_gene: .
v_gene: TRBV29-1
j_gene: TRBJ1-1
CDR3aa: CSVEGTRIEAFF
CDR3nt: TGCAGCGTTGAAGGGACACGGATTGAAGCTTTCTTT

len: 16
abundance: many
d_gene: .
v_gene: TRBV5-1
j_gene: TRBJ2-2
CDR3aa: CASSLFGTSNTGELFF
CDR3nt: TGCGCCAGCAGCTTGTTCGGGACCTCGAACACCGGGGAGCTGTTTTTT

len: 13
abundance: .
d_gene: .
v_gene: TRBV6-4
j_gene: TRBJ1-1
CDR3aa: CASSAWLNTEAFF
CDR3nt: TGTGCCAGCAGTGCCTGGTTGAACACTGAAGCTTTCTTT

len: 13
abundance: many
d_gene: .
v_gene: TRBV29-1
j_gene: TRBJ2-7
CDR3aa: CSGVQGGRNEQYF
CDR3nt: TGCAGCGGCGTACAGGGAGGTAGGAACGAGCAGTACTTC

len: 15
abundance: many
d_gene: .
v_gene: TRBV18
j_gene: TRBJ2-2
CDR3aa: CASSPLQAYTGELFF
CDR3nt: TGTGCCAGCTCACCACTACAGGCCTACACCGGGGAGCTGTTTTTT

len: 14
abundance: many
d_gene: .
v_gene: TRBV19
j_gene: TRBJ1-6
CDR3aa: CASSIYGESSPLHF
CDR3nt: TGTGCCAGTAGTATATACGGGGAAAGTTCACCCCTCCACTTT

len: 13
abundance: .
d_gene: .
v_gene: TRBV7-9
j_gene: TRBJ1-6
CDR3aa: CASNGVNNSPLHF
CDR3nt: TGTGCCAGCAACGGGGTTAATAATTCACCCCTCCACTTT

len: 15
abundance: many
d_gene: .
v_gene: TRBV7-2
j_gene: TRBJ2-7
CDR3aa: CASSLAVAGFYEQYF
CDR3nt: TGTGCCAGCAGCTTAGCGGTGGCGGGGTTCTACGAGCAGTACTTC

len: 13
abundance: many
d_gene: .
v_gene: TRBV7-9
j_gene: TRBJ1-2
CDR3aa: CASSLLSRDGYTF
CDR3nt: TGTGCCAGCAGCCTCCTTTCAAGAGACGGCTACACCTTC